Below are 12 T cell receptor delta chains sequenced from a single sample in a study of γδ T cells in repeated Plasmodium falciparum infection. Vgamma9/Vdelta2+ and Vdelta2-negative gammadelta T cells were flow-sorted from PBMC for bulk sequencing. TCRdb used CATT to re-call clones from the multiplex PCR reads. The data contain 85,000 to 100,000 delta-chain clones, over 0.9% of them seen just once; the ten biggest clones take up nearly 10%. The specimen was gamma-delta T cells from blood. These receptors were obtained from a pool of human donors (malaria-infected and uninfected, not separated).

Of note for this clone: It differs at one base from a far larger clone, so likely a read error. The same CDR3 is also encoded by other DNA sequences in this sample. V gene TRDV1 combines with J gene TRDJ1; D could derive from TRDD2 or TRDD3 (5 bases each). The CDR3 consists of 16 residues. Germline-derived CDR1 and CDR2 are TSWWSYY and QGS. CDR3 sequence reads: CALGDLRGEVTDKLIF. Here the CDR3 DNA reads TGTGCTCTCGGGGACCTACGAGGGGAAGTCACCGATAAACTCATCTTT.

In regard to this clone: It differs at one base from a far larger clone, so likely a read error. This specimen includes other DNA sequences encoding the same CDR3. This sequence joins TRDV2 and TRDJ1; the match to TRDD3 covers 10 bases. TCRdb carries no J gene annotation; the J gene was assigned here by matching the DNA with germline. Germline assignment: CDR1 GEAIGNYY and CDR2 EKD. This CDR3 is 16 amino acids long. Unmatched junction bases numbered 10, after V lost 2 bases and J lost 5 bases. CDR3 nucleotide sequence: TGTGCCTGTGACATGCTGGGGGATAGTAGGACTGATAAACTCATCTTT. It encodes CACDMLGDSRTDKLIF.

This clone was picked up a small number of times. The protein given by TCRdb reflects a much larger clone and differs at residue 14 from this DNA's translation, likely from a read error; the protein shown is the DNA's translation. This chain uses TRDV2 with TRDJ1; 9 bases line up with TRDD3. Matching the DNA to germline supplied the J gene, which TCRdb does not give. With 0 bases clipped from V and 4 bases from J, the junction kept 17 bases outside the gene matches. Germline CDR1 is GEAIGNYY and CDR2 is EKD. This CDR3 comprises 19 residues. CDR3 sequence: CACDTSHPLGDKYIDKLIF. CDR3 nucleotides: TGTGCCTGTGACACCTCTCATCCCTTGGGGGATAAGTACATCGATAAACTCATCTTT.

This clone has only a few counts. TCRdb assigns this DNA the protein of a much larger clone, which departs from its translation at residue 9; this likely reflects a read error, and the protein shown comes from translating the DNA. This rearrangement joins TRDV2 to TRDJ1, with D possibly matching TRDD3 (6 bases). CDR3 length equals 19 residues. Germline values: CDR1 GEAIGNYY, CDR2 EKD. Trimming pared 4 bases from V and 0 bases from J, leaving 26 bases between. CDR3 sequence reads: CACEPLLGYETPYTDKLIF. In DNA form, the CDR3 reads TGTGCCTGTGAACCACTTCTGGGGTACGAAACCCCGTACACCGATAAACTCATCTTT.

Only a few counts were recorded for this clone. This DNA translates differently at residue 16 from the TCRdb protein, which is that of a much larger clone; a read error is likely, and the protein shown is the DNA's own translation. The chain combines TRDV1 with TRDJ1; 8 positions match TRDD3. TCRdb is silent on the J gene; assignment here came from matching the DNA to germline. The germline CDR1 and CDR2 sequences are TSWWSYY and QGS. CDR3 length: 20 residues. This CDR3 reads CALGERGYAGDKGYTGKLIF. The CDR3 coding sequence is TGTGCTCTTGGGGAACGAGGCTACGCGGGGGATAAAGGGTACACCGGTAAACTCATCTTT.

This clone has ten or more counts. TCRdb's protein for this DNA is that of a much larger clone and differs from the translation at residue 5, likely a read error; the protein shown is the DNA translation. The chain carries TRDV2 and TRDJ1, with 8 bases matching TRDD3. This CDR3 is built from 17 residues. J gave up 2 bases and V 3 bases, and 13 bases lay outside the gene matches. CDR1 is GEAIGNYY and CDR2 is EKD in the germline V gene. CDR3: CACDAGLGDATTDKLIF. CDR3 bases: TGTGCCTGTGACGCCGGGCTGGGGGACGCAACGACCGATAAACTCATCTTT.

Remarks on this clone: The protein in TCRdb stems from a much larger clone and differs at residue 11 from this DNA's translation, likely a read error; here the protein is translated from the DNA. The V and J genes are TRDV1 and TRDJ1; 9 nucleotides align to TRDD3. J gave up 4 bases and V 2 bases, and 23 bases lay outside the gene matches. The CDR3 is made up of 21 amino acids. Germline V gene sequence: CDR1 TSWWSYY, CDR2 QGS. The DNA of the CDR3 is TGTGCTCTTGGGGAAAACGGGTACTGGGGGAGTCGGGCCTTTTGGCACGATAAACTCATCTTT. Translation gives CALGENGYWGSRAFWHDKLIF.

Many counts were recorded for this clone. Given a far larger clone just one base away, this is likely a sequencing read error. Different DNA sequences within this sample yield the same CDR3. V usage is TRDV1 and J usage is TRDJ1; 10 positions match TRDD3. Germline V gene data show CDR1 as TSWWSYY and CDR2 as QGS. This CDR3 contains 19 residues. The DNA of the CDR3 is TGTGCTCTTGGGGAGACTCTCCGACTGGGGGATCTATACACCGATAAGCTCATCTTT. It codes for CALGETLRLGDLYTDKLIF.

This clone was counted only a few times. The protein held in TCRdb is that of a much larger clone and does not match this DNA's translation at residue 12, likely because of a read error; the protein shown is translated from the DNA. J is TRDJ1 and V is TRDV2; the match to TRDD3 covers 7 bases. The J gene, missing from TCRdb, was assigned here through DNA to germline matching. The CDR3 contains 18 residues. Unmatched junction bases numbered 15, after V lost 1 base and J lost 2 bases. Germline CDR1 and CDR2: GEAIGNYY and EKD. The DNA of the CDR3 is TGTGCCTGTGACACGCTAGAGTCGCTGGGGGGATCGACCGATAAACTCATCTTT. This codes for CACDTLESLGGSTDKLIF.

This clone has only a few counts. The TCRdb protein, from a much larger clone, departs from this DNA's translation at residue 14, likely by read error; the protein shown derives from the DNA. The J gene was not called, though the V gene is TRDV2; the table gives TRDD3 as D, unverified against the DNA. The germline V gene encodes CDR1 GEAIGNYY and CDR2 EKD. The CDR3 is 15 amino acids. CDR3 DNA: TGTGCCTGTGACACACTGGGGTCTAACACCGATAAACTCACCTTT. It is translated as CACDTLGSNTDKLTF.

This clone was detected a few times. Only one base separates this from a far larger clonotype, so it likely reflects a read error. Additional DNA sequences in this sample encode the identical CDR3. The chain recombines TRDV3 with TRDJ1, with D possibly being TRDD3 (5 bases). CDR3 length: 19 amino acids. Germline V gene data show CDR1 as TVYSNPD and CDR2 as GDNSRS (reference sequence). CDR3: CAIRAHSELCESATDKLIF. The CDR3 nucleotides are TGTGCCATACGTGCTCATTCTGAATTGTGCGAAAGTGCCACCGACAAACTCATCTTT.

A few counts support this clone. A read error likely explains this, since a far larger clone differs by one base. The same CDR3 can be traced to other DNA sequences in this sample. This chain uses TRDV2 with TRDJ1; TRDD3 matches at 13 bases. The J gene, missing from TCRdb, was assigned here through DNA to germline matching. Germline-derived CDR1 and CDR2 are GEAIGNYY and EKD. This CDR3 spans 16 amino acids. The DNA of the CDR3 is TGCGCCTGTGACACTGGGGGATACGCCTCCACCGATAAACTCATCTTT. It is translated as CACDTGGYASTDKLIF.